This T cell receptor (beta chain) emerged from a study of CD8+ T cells in alopecia areata. Across the study: The drug, oral tofacitinib, was given to treated patients at 5 to 10 mg twice daily.

This clone came up a few times. Its matching antigen is unknown. Study-level points and caveats: In scalp samples, resident alphabeta T cells of normal skin are also sequenced. Although TCR sharing was seen in mice, sharing across patients was less clear, possibly for HLA-related reasons.

PBMCs provided sorted CD4+ and CD8+ T cells. V was pared by 3 bases and J by 0 bases, with 8 bases between. The CDR3 loop spans 13 amino acids. Germline V gives CDR1 SQVTM, CDR2 ANQGSEA. Extracted RNA was reverse transcribed into cDNA, the sequencing template. Profiled with immunoSEQ multiplex PCR; TCRdb holds only in-frame clones, not every one. Here the sample spans 200,000 to 250,000 clones, approximately 52% being singletons. The sequence was obtained from a human donor with alopecia areata. The sample consisted of CD4+ T cells sorted from blood, taken at week 0. The V gene is TRBV29-1, the J gene TRBJ1-1; TRBD1 might be the D (5 bases). The CDR3 loop reads CSVDRGMNTEAFF. The CDR3 bases are TGCAGCGTTGATCGGGGGATGAACACTGAAGCTTTCTTT.